This T cell receptor beta chain was captured in a study of blood T cell repertoires in COVID-19. V dropped 6 bases and J dropped 8; count of bases not matched to a gene: 8. Germline V gene data show CDR1 as SNHLY and CDR2 as FYNNEI. This CDR3 region has 16 residues. Assay: immunoSEQ multiplex PCR; the TCRdb copy retains only in-frame clones and omits some. The sample lists approximately 230,000 clones, nearly 90% occurring once. This sequence originates from a young man with active or convalescent COVID-19. Sequenced input: peripheral blood. The V call is TRBV2, the J call TRBJ2-1, with 15 bases identical to TRBD2. The CDR3 region has the DNA TGTGCCAGCAGAGGACTAGCGGGAGGGCCGGTAGATGAGCAGTTCTTC. Its protein is CASRGLAGGPVDEQFF.